The next 2 T cell receptor beta chains were all read from a single sample in a study of beta chain features in type 1 diabetes. Study findings and constraints: Across all four CD4+ subsets, people with type 1 diabetes showed modestly shorter TCRB CDR3s.

Their recognized antigens are unknown. The investigators reverse transcribed all of the isolated RNA, so they sequenced expressed TCRB transcripts. The protocol was immunoSEQ multiplex PCR, while the TCRdb copy is restricted to in-frame clones and leaves out a portion. The table shows around 600,000 clones, with roughly an eighth occurring only once. Sequencing was carried out using naive CD4+ T cells from blood. These receptors all stem from a man aged 25-45 years with type 1 diabetes.

The sample holds a few counts of this clone. This sequence joins TRBV28 and TRBJ1-6; 7 bases line up with TRBD1. The CDR3 has 13 amino acids. With 7 bases clipped from V and 9 bases from J, the junction kept 6 bases outside the gene matches. CDR1 is MDHEN and CDR2 is SYDVKM in the germline V gene. The CDR3 nucleotides are TGTGCCAGCAAGAGGGGGCACGGTTCACCCCTCCACTTT. It codes for CASKRGHGSPLHF.

This clone was counted only a few times. The chain is built from TRBV6-1 and TRBJ1-6; D may be TRBD1 (5 bases). Looked up from germline, CDR1 is MNHNS and CDR2 is SASEGT. The length of the CDR3 is 14 residues. V lost 8 bases and J 0 bases, leaving 8 bases between the germline ends. CDR3 amino acids: CASEGSSYNSPLHF. CDR3 nucleotide sequence: TGTGCCAGCGAGGGGAGCTCCTATAATTCACCCCTCCACTTT.